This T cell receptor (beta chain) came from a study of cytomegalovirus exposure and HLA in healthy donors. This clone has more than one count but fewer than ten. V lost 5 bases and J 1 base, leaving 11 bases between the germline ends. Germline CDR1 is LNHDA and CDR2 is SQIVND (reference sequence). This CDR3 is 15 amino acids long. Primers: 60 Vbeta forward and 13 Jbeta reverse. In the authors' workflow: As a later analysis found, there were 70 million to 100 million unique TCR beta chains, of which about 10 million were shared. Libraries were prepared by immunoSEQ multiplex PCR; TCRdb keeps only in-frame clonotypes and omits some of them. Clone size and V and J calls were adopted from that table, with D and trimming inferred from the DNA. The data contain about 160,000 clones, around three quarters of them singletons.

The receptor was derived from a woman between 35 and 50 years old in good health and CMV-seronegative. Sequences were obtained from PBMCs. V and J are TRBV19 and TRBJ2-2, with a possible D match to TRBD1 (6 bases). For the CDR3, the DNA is TGTGCCAGTAGTCAACTGACAGGGAACACCGGGGAGCTGTTTTTT. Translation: CASSQLTGNTGELFF.